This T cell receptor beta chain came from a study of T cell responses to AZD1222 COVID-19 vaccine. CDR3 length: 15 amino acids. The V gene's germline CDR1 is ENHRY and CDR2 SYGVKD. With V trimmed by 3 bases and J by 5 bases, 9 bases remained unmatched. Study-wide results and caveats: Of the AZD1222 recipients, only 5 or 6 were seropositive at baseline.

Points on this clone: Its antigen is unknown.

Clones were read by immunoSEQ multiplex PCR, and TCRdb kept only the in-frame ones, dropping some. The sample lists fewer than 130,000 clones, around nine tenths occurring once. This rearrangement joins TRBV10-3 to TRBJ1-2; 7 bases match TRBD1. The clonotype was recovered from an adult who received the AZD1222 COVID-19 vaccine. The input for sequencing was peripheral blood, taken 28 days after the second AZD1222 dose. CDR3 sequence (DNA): TGTGCCATCAGTGACGTGACAGGGAGAGTTTATGGCTACACCTTC. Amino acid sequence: CAISDVTGRVYGYTF.